The 14 T cell receptor beta chains in this list originate from one sample, sequenced in a study of blood T cell repertoires in COVID-19. Assay: immunoSEQ multiplex PCR; the TCRdb copy retains only in-frame clones and omits some. The data contain about 85,000 clones, 90% of them seen just once; the ten biggest clones take up approximately 4.3%. The sample consisted of peripheral blood. The origin of the receptors is a woman older than 75 with active or convalescent COVID-19.

The V call is TRBV21-1, the J call TRBJ1-5. TRBV21-1 is a pseudogene. The CDR3 sequence is 17 residues long. The CDR3 DNA reads TGTGCCAGCAGCAAAGCCCTCGGAGGGAGGGTCAATCAGCCCCAGCATTTT. As protein: CASSKALGGRVNQPQHF.

The genes are TRBV27 and TRBJ2-1, with 11 bases that match TRBD2. V was clipped by 4 bases and J by 6 bases; unmatched bases: 14. Germline lookup yields CDR1 MNHEY and CDR2 SMNVEV (reference sequence). CDR3 length: 18 residues. In DNA form, the CDR3 reads TGTGCCAGCAGTTCGATCTTAAAACTAGCGGGAGCCGGCAATGAGCAGTTCTTC. As protein: CASSSILKLAGAGNEQFF.

This rearrangement joins TRBV5-4 to TRBJ1-4; TRBD1 might be the D (6 bases). The germline gives CDR1 SGHNT, CDR2 YYREEE (reference sequence). This CDR3 has 14 amino acids. The V end lost 3 bases, the J end lost 7 bases, and 13 bases lay between the germline ends. The CDR3 bases are TGTGCCAGCAGCTCTGGGGGCGAAGTTGAAAAACTGTTTTTT. As protein: CASSSGGEVEKLFF.

The chain uses TRBV18 and TRBJ2-5, with D possibly being TRBD2 (5 bases). CDR1 is KGHSH and CDR2 is LQKENI in the germline V gene. CDR3 length: 13 residues. Trimming took 0 bases from V and 10 from J, leaving 12 bases between them. The CDR3 is CASSPPSLEGQYF. The CDR3 DNA sequence: TGTGCCAGCTCACCACCGAGTCTAGAGGGCCAGTACTTC.

This chain uses TRBV30 with TRBJ1-1; D is possibly TRBD1 (5 bases). Between the trimmed V and J ends, which lost 3 bases and 6 bases, there was a span of 20 bases. Germline V gene sequence: CDR1 GTSNPN, CDR2 SVGIG (reference sequence). The CDR3 loop spans 15 amino acids. Written as DNA, the CDR3 is TGTGCCTGGAGAGGGTTCACAGGCAGTGGGTCTGAAGCTTTCTTT. It translates to CAWRGFTGSGSEAFF.

DNA of the CDR3: TGTGCCAGCAGCTTGGGACACCTAACCTACGAGCAGTACTTC. This codes for CASSLGHLTYEQYF. The J gene is TRBJ2-7, the V gene TRBV7-9; tentative D call: TRBD1 (6 bases). V lost 3 bases, J lost 2 bases, and 11 bases lay in between. Looked up from germline, CDR1 is SEHNR and CDR2 is FQNEAQ (reference sequence). The length of the CDR3 is 14 residues.

The rearrangement uses TRBV27 and TRBJ1-6; 11 bases map to TRBD1. J lost 9 bases, V lost 8 bases, and 12 bases had no gene match. CDR1 and CDR2 from the germline V gene are MNHEY and SMNVEV (reference sequence). The CDR3 is made up of 16 amino acids. The CDR3 sequence is CASADRGLLSLSPLHF. The CDR3 DNA follows: TGTGCCAGCGCGGACAGGGGGCTTCTCTCCCTTTCACCCCTCCACTTT.

This rearrangement joins TRBV18 to TRBJ2-7; 10 bases match TRBD2. The germline V gene encodes CDR1 KGHSH and CDR2 LQKENI. The CDR3 runs 13 residues. V shed 4 bases and J 11 bases; nucleotides not matched to a gene: 8. Written as DNA, the CDR3 is TGTGCCAGCTCACAGGCTAGCGGGAGTGGTGAGTACTTC. It is translated as CASSQASGSGEYF.

The CDR3 coding sequence is TGTGCCAGCAGCTCCCGGGACTCTGGAAACACCATATATTTT. Translating gives CASSSRDSGNTIYF. The chain carries TRBV5-4 and TRBJ1-3, with D uncertain. Per germline, CDR1 SGHNT and CDR2 YYREEE (reference sequence). The V and J ends lost 3 bases and 0 bases respectively, with 7 bases between them. There are 14 residues in the CDR3.

The gene calls are TRBV6-4 and TRBJ2-3; TRBD2 agrees at 8 bases. V trimming: 1 base; J trimming: 13 bases; junction bases outside the gene matches: 7. Germline CDR1 reads MRHNA; CDR2 reads SNTAGT. The CDR3 is made up of 13 amino acids. CDR3 sequence reads: CASSDFTSGPKYF. CDR3 coding DNA: TGTGCCAGCAGTGACTTCACTAGCGGTCCGAAGTATTTT.

The chain combines TRBV29-1 with TRBJ1-2, with 9 bases aligning to TRBD1. The J segment lost 6 bases and the V segment lost 1 base, leaving 12 bases of the junction unmatched. CDR1 SQVTM and CDR2 ANQGSEA come from the germline V gene. This CDR3 region has 16 residues. CDR3 nucleotides: TGCAGCGTTGAAGTCCGGCCGGGACAGGGAAGCGATGGCTACACCTTC. Translating it yields CSVEVRPGQGSDGYTF.

This chain links TRBV7-6 with TRBJ1-6; a weak D match, TRBD1 (6 bases). With 2 bases removed from V and 7 bases from J, the gap between germline ends came to 15 bases. From germline, CDR1 is SGHVS and CDR2 FNYEAQ. CDR3 length equals 16 residues. CDR3 sequence (DNA): TGTGCCAGCAGCTTACGACAGGACTCTTCCAATTCACCCCTCCACTTT. Translation: CASSLRQDSSNSPLHF.

The CDR3 here is CASSLMDTSVSAFF. The CDR3, as DNA: TGTGCCAGCAGTTTGATGGACACCTCGGTCAGCGCTTTCTTT. The V gene is TRBV28, the J gene TRBJ1-1; D is perhaps TRBD1 (5 bases). Trimming took off 3 bases at V and 11 bases at J, with 19 bases between the two ends. Germline-derived CDR1 and CDR2 are MDHEN and SYDVKM. This CDR3 region has 14 residues.

V is TRBV5-1 and J is TRBJ1-6; D perhaps matches TRBD1 (6 bases). This CDR3 is 15 amino acids long. Germline CDR1 SGHRS, CDR2 YFSETQ. V was cut by 0 bases and J by 9 bases, with 13 bases left in between. The CDR3 DNA sequence: TGCGCCAGCAGCTTGGCAGGGGCGAGGGTTTCACCCCTCCACTTT. It yields the protein CASSLAGARVSPLHF.